This T cell receptor beta chain comes out of a study of somatic mutations in cytotoxic T cells in rheumatoid arthritis. Study-wide findings and caveats: Nobody had found out which antigens the expanded CD8+ clones targeted. CD8+ T cells showed clonality that did not differ significantly between patients with rheumatoid arthritis and age-matched healthy controls. A single CD8+ clone exceeded 20% of CD8+ cells in about an eighth of the 65 patients.

The data were produced by immunoSEQ multiplex PCR, yet TCRdb's version contains in-frame clones alone and is incomplete. The table includes tens of thousands of clones, around 75% detected once. Isolating CD4+ and CD8+ cells involved positive magnetic bead selection on an AutoMACS. Their purity was then checked by flow cytometry. Concerning this clone: The antigen is undetermined.

Germline CDR1 SEHNR, CDR2 FQNEAQ (reference sequence). The V gene lost 1 base and the J gene lost 6 bases, with 9 bases spanning the gap. CDR3 length: 13 amino acids. Sequenced input: CD8+ T cells sorted from blood. V gene TRBV7-9 combines with J gene TRBJ1-2; D gene ambiguous. The TCR sequence derives from an adult with rheumatoid arthritis. The CDR3 coding sequence is TGTGCCAGCAGCTTAGTTCTTGGGGATGGCTACACCTTC. Protein: CASSLVLGDGYTF.